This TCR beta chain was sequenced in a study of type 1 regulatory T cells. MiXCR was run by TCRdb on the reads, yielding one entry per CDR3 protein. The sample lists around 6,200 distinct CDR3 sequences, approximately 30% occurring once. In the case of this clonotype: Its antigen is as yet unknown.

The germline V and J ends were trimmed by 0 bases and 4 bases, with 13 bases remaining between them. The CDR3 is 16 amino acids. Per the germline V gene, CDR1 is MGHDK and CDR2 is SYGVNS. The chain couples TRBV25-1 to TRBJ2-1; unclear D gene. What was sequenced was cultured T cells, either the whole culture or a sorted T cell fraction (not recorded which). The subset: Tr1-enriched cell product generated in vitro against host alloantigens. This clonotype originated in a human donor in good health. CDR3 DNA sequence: TGTGCCAGCAGTGAATATGTCGGACCTGAATACAATGAGCAGTTCTTC. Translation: CASSEYVGPEYNEQFF. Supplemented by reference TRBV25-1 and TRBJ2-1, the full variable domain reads EADIYQTPRYLVIGTGKKITLECSQTMGHDKMYWYQQDPGMELHLIHYSYGVNSTEKGDLSSESTVSRIRTEHFPLTLESARPSHTSQYLCASSEYVGPEYNEQFFGPGTRLTVL.